A single sample gave rise to the 30 T cell receptor beta chains below, sequenced in a study of T cell changes during pregnancy in multiple sclerosis. Method: immunoSEQ multiplex PCR; TCRdb's copy keeps in-frame clones and lacks some. The sample shows some 60,000 clones, roughly 90% of them seen only once. Sequencing was performed on peripheral blood, taken in the second trimester of pregnancy. The receptor set was obtained from a female donor in good health, enrolled as a control in a pregnancy study.

The chain has TRBV6-6 and TRBJ1-1; weak D call: TRBD1 (5 bases). V was clipped by 6 bases and J by 4 bases, with 15 bases between them. The CDR3 contains 14 residues. Germline loops: CDR1 MNHNY, CDR2 SVGAGI (reference sequence). The CDR3 DNA reads as TGTGCCAGCAGCCCGCACCAGGGTTTCACTGAAGCTTTCTTT. Translated: CASSPHQGFTEAFF.

The gene calls are TRBV6-5 and TRBJ2-1; tentative D call: TRBD2 (5 bases). The CDR3 is 14 residues long. Trimming left V 6 bases short and J 8 bases short, with 17 bases between. The germline gives CDR1 MNHEY, CDR2 SVGAGI. The CDR3 DNA reads TGTGCCAGCAGCCACGGGCTACTGAGGGATGAGCAGTTCTTC. Translating it yields CASSHGLLRDEQFF.

This rearrangement joins TRBV5-1 to TRBJ2-1; TRBD2 agrees at 12 bases. Germline CDR1 SGHRS, CDR2 YFSETQ. V shed 4 bases and J 6 bases; nucleotides not matched to a gene: 5. CDR3 size: 15 residues. CDR3 nucleotide sequence: TGCGCCAGCAGCCTGGGACTAGCGGGCACCAATGAGCAGTTCTTC. Its translation is CASSLGLAGTNEQFF.

A word on this clone: At one end, the junction sequence differs from germline, possibly due to a read error. This chain links TRBV10-3 with TRBJ1-2, with 8 bases fitting TRBD1. This CDR3 has 13 amino acids. Germline lookup yields CDR1 ENHRY and CDR2 SYGVKD. In DNA form, the CDR3 reads TGTGCCATCACTGAGACAGGGGTCTATGGCTACACCTTC. Translated, it gives CAITETGVYGYTF.

The genes are TRBV11-2 and TRBJ1-2; 12 bases map to TRBD1. This CDR3 is built from 16 residues. V shed 6 bases, J shed 6 bases, and the junction held 11 bases outside the gene matches. CDR1 and CDR2 from the germline V gene are SGHAT and FQNNGV. The CDR3 sequence: CASRRPGTGGHNGYTF. The CDR3 DNA is TGTGCCAGCAGGAGGCCCGGGACAGGGGGCCACAATGGCTACACCTTC.

This sequence joins TRBV7-8 and TRBJ2-6; 14 positions match TRBD2. Germline assignment: CDR1 SGHVS and CDR2 FQNEAQ. Germline trimming cut 4 bases from V and 2 bases from J; bases unmatched to any gene: 10. This CDR3 contains 20 residues. The CDR3 region has the DNA TGTGCCAGCAGCTCTTCCGGGACTAGCGGGAGCTGGCCTGGGGCCAACGTCCTGACTTTC. Its translation: CASSSSGTSGSWPGANVLTF.

This sequence joins TRBV12-5 and TRBJ2-6; no firm D call. The length of the CDR3 is 15 residues. In germline, CDR1 is LGHNT, CDR2 FRNRAP. Trimming pared 6 bases from V and 2 bases from J, leaving 11 bases between. The CDR3: CASGPQVPGANVLTF. CDR3 DNA sequence: TGTGCTAGTGGACCCCAGGTGCCTGGGGCCAACGTCCTGACTTTC. The entire variable domain, with the rest obtained from reference TRBV12-5 and TRBJ2-6, is as follows: DARVTQTPRHKVTEMGQEVTMRCQPILGHNTVFWYRQTMMQGLELLAYFRNRAPLDDSGMPKDRFSAEMPDATLATLKIQPSEPRDSAVYFCASGPQVPGANVLTFGAGSRLTVL.

J is TRBJ2-5 and V is TRBV7-9, with D tentatively TRBD2 (6 bases). This CDR3 spans 12 amino acids. V dropped 6 bases and J dropped 5 bases, with 10 bases sitting between them. Per the germline V gene, CDR1 is SEHNR and CDR2 is FQNEAQ (reference sequence). The CDR3 coding sequence is TGTGCCAGCAGAAAGGGACTGGAGACCCAGTACTTC. Its translation: CASRKGLETQYF.

The gene calls are TRBV14 and TRBJ2-1; TRBD1 might be the D (6 bases). V dropped 3 bases and J dropped 4 bases, with 13 bases sitting between them. Germline CDR1 reads SGHDN; CDR2 reads FVKESK. This CDR3 spans 15 amino acids. The CDR3 protein is CASSHVTGSYNEQFF. For the CDR3, the DNA is TGTGCCAGCAGCCACGTAACAGGGTCATACAATGAGCAGTTCTTC. The variable domain in full, with the rest retrieved from reference TRBV14 and TRBJ2-1, is EAGVTQFPSHSVIEKGQTVTLRCDPISGHDNLYWYRRVMGKEIKFLLHFVKESKQDESGMPNNRFLAERTGGTYSTLKVQPAELEDSGVYFCASSHVTGSYNEQFFGPGTRLTVL.

This chain links TRBV13 with TRBJ2-1; D is unclear. The V gene's germline CDR1 is PRHDT and CDR2 FYEKMQ (reference sequence). The CDR3 totals 12 residues. With 3 bases removed from V and 8 bases from J, the gap between germline ends came to 8 bases. CDR3: CASSFGADEQFF. The CDR3 nucleotides read TGTGCCAGCAGCTTCGGAGCAGATGAGCAGTTCTTC.

The chain couples TRBV5-6 to TRBJ2-3; 12 bases are shared with TRBD2. The V and J ends lost 0 bases and 6 bases, in that order; junction bases with no gene match: 8. This CDR3 is 17 amino acids long. In germline, CDR1 is SGHDT, CDR2 YYEEEE. The CDR3 coding sequence is TGTGCCAGCAGCTTGGAACTAGCGGGGGGAGCGGCGGATACGCAGTATTTT. Its protein is CASSLELAGGAADTQYF.

The rearrangement joins TRBV18 to TRBJ2-7; 9 bases map to TRBD2. Germline-derived CDR1 and CDR2 are KGHSH and LQKENI. CDR3 length equals 15 residues. With V trimmed by 1 base and J by 2 bases, 3 bases remained unmatched. CDR3 residues: CASSPLTSGPYEQYF. The CDR3, as DNA: TGTGCCAGCTCACCACTGACTAGCGGTCCCTACGAGCAGTACTTC.

V is TRBV28 and J is TRBJ2-5; the D gene is possibly TRBD2 (5 bases). The V end was cut by 4 bases, the J end by 3 bases, with 12 bases between. The CDR3 has 14 residues. Germline lookup yields CDR1 MDHEN and CDR2 SYDVKM. CDR3 nucleotides: TGTGCCAGCAGTTCCGTAGCGTGGAAAGAGACCCAGTACTTC. This encodes CASSSVAWKETQYF.

This clone was seen only a few times. The chain links TRBV5-1 to TRBJ2-3, with 9 bases lining up with TRBD2. The CDR3 is made up of 17 amino acids. Germline CDR1 SGHRS, CDR2 YFSETQ. Trimming removed 1 base from V and 1 base from J; junction bases left unmatched: 7. This CDR3 is CASSLSSGGKGTDTQYF. The CDR3 region has the DNA TGCGCCAGCAGCTTGAGTAGCGGGGGTAAGGGCACAGATACGCAGTATTTT.

The V and J genes are TRBV6-5 and TRBJ2-5, with 7 bases fitting TRBD1. The J call may be in error: the DNA end matches TRBJ2-7 better. The CDR3 loop spans 15 amino acids. The V gene's germline CDR1 is MNHEY and CDR2 SVGAGI. CDR3 protein: CASTERPGQIYEQYF. In DNA, the CDR3 is TGTGCCAGCACCGAACGCCCGGGACAGATCTACGAGCAGTACTTC.

The rearrangement links TRBV4-1 to TRBJ2-1; D not certain. The ends were cut back, 0 bases at V and 2 bases at J, with 11 bases in the middle. The CDR3 covers 16 residues. CDR1 is MGHRA, CDR2 YSYEKL, per germline. The CDR3 DNA follows: TGCGCCAGCAGCCAAGAACTGTCCCTCCCCTACAATGAGCAGTTCTTC. The encoded protein is CASSQELSLPYNEQFF.

This sequence joins TRBV6-5 and TRBJ2-7; D is uncertain. This CDR3 has 15 amino acids. V was clipped by 0 bases and J by 3 bases, with 12 bases between them. Per germline, CDR1 MNHEY and CDR2 SVGAGI. The chain's CDR3 is CASSYSPGTGYEQYF. The CDR3 DNA sequence: TGTGCCAGCAGTTACTCACCGGGTACGGGCTACGAGCAGTACTTC.

The chain carries TRBV18 and TRBJ1-1, with D possibly being TRBD1 (6 bases). Trimming removed 3 bases from V and 7 bases from J, with 12 bases in between. The germline V gene has CDR1 KGHSH and CDR2 LQKENI. This CDR3 comprises 13 residues. The DNA for the CDR3 is TGTGCCAGCTCACCGGCAGGGGAACGTGAAGCTTTCTTT. Translation: CASSPAGEREAFF.

This chain links TRBV27 with TRBJ1-3; 9 bases are a match to TRBD1. Germline trimming cut 5 bases from V and 2 bases from J; bases unmatched to any gene: 19. Germline CDR1 reads MNHEY; CDR2 reads SMNVEV (reference sequence). CDR3 size: 20 residues. CDR3 sequence reads: CASSKAGTGTLFGAGNTIYF. The CDR3 DNA follows: TGTGCCAGCAGTAAAGCCGGGACAGGGACCCTTTTCGGCGCTGGAAACACCATATATTTT.

This chain uses TRBV10-3 with TRBJ1-2, with 8 bases lining up with TRBD1. This CDR3 region has 13 residues. Trimming took 6 bases from V and 3 from J; bases not matched to a gene: 3. Germline loops: CDR1 ENHRY, CDR2 SYGVKD. This CDR3 reads CAISGGQDYGYTF. CDR3 DNA: TGTGCCATCAGCGGGGGACAGGACTATGGCTACACCTTC.

J is TRBJ2-3 and V is TRBV28; TRBD2 aligns across 11 bases. V trimming: 6 bases; J trimming: 3 bases; junction bases outside the gene matches: 2. This CDR3 has 14 amino acids. Looked up from germline, CDR1 is MDHEN and CDR2 is SYDVKM. CDR3 residues: CASSASGRTDTQYF. CDR3 nucleotide sequence: TGTGCCAGCAGCGCTAGCGGGAGGACAGATACGCAGTATTTT.

This clone has a single count. The V gene is TRBV5-1, the J gene TRBJ1-1, with TRBD1 as a possible D gene (6 bases). Germline V gene data show CDR1 as SGHRS and CDR2 as YFSETQ. Trimming shortened V by 4 bases and J by 5 bases, and 6 bases separated the two germline ends. CDR3 length: 11 amino acids. The CDR3 DNA sequence: TGCGCCAGCAGCCAGGGGACTGAAGCTTTCTTT. Protein product: CASSQGTEAFF. Combining the CDR3 with reference TRBV5-1 and TRBJ1-1 gives the whole variable domain KAGVTQTPRYLIKTRGQQVTLSCSPISGHRSVSWYQQTPGQGLQFLFEYFSETQRNKGNFPGRFSGRQFSNSRSEMNVSTLELGDSALYLCASSQGTEAFFGQGTRLTVV.

This clone was observed a single time. This chain uses TRBV7-9 with TRBJ1-1, with unresolved D. Germline loops: CDR1 SEHNR, CDR2 FQNEAQ (reference sequence). CDR3 length: 13 residues. V was pared by 1 base and J by 4 bases, with 7 bases between. In DNA, the CDR3 is TGTGCCAGCAGCTTAGGAGGGCTCACTGAAGCTTTCTTT. This encodes CASSLGGLTEAFF.

In DNA form, the CDR3 reads TGCGCCAGCAGCCAAGAGGGCCGTCACGATCAGCCCCAGCATTTT. Protein sequence: CASSQEGRHDQPQHF. The rearrangement joins TRBV4-1 to TRBJ1-5; no definite D call. V was cut by 0 bases and J by 5 bases, with 11 bases left in between. CDR1 is MGHRA and CDR2 is YSYEKL in the germline V gene. The CDR3 sequence is 15 residues long.

The J gene is TRBJ1-2, the V gene TRBV9; no reliable D call. The V end was cut by 2 bases, the J end by 4 bases, with 21 bases between. CDR3 length: 17 amino acids. Germline V gene data show CDR1 as SGDLS and CDR2 as YYNGEE. The CDR3 region is CASSVSGSSPKIYGYTF. The CDR3 DNA reads as TGTGCCAGCAGCGTTTCGGGTTCTTCGCCAAAAATCTATGGCTACACCTTC.

V gene TRBV6-6 combines with J gene TRBJ2-3, with D possibly TRBD1 on 6 matching bases. Trimming took off 2 bases at V and 4 bases at J, with 10 bases between the two ends. The CDR3 covers 14 residues. The germline CDR1 and CDR2 sequences are MNHNY and SVGAGI (reference sequence). CDR3 nucleotide sequence: TGTGCCAGCAGTTACGGGGGCTCAGCAGATACGCAGTATTTT. Its protein product is CASSYGGSADTQYF.

This sequence joins TRBV28 and TRBJ1-4; 7 nucleotides align to TRBD1. Germline V gene sequence: CDR1 MDHEN, CDR2 SYDVKM. Trimming at V came to 7 bases and at J to 0 bases, leaving 14 bases not matched to a gene. This CDR3 contains 18 residues. The chain's CDR3 is CASTPTPGQTPTNEKLFF. The CDR3 DNA sequence: TGTGCCAGCACCCCAACCCCGGGACAGACCCCAACTAATGAAAAACTGTTTTTT.

The chain recombines TRBV27 with TRBJ2-3; tentatively, D is TRBD2 (6 bases). The germline CDR1 and CDR2 sequences are MNHEY and SMNVEV (reference sequence). The V end was cut by 6 bases, the J end by 4 bases, with 11 bases between. The CDR3 is 13 residues long. The chain's CDR3 is CASRLATSDTQYF. The CDR3 DNA is TGTGCCAGCAGACTAGCCACGTCAGATACGCAGTATTTT.

This chain connects TRBV19 to TRBJ1-4; 8 positions agree with TRBD1. Trimming took 6 bases from V and 4 from J; bases not matched to a gene: 7. The CDR3 loop spans 15 amino acids. The germline gives CDR1 LNHDA, CDR2 SQIVND (reference sequence). CDR3 nucleotides: TGTGCCAGTAGCCGGACAGGGTTTGGTAATGAAAAACTGTTTTTT. Amino acid sequence: CASSRTGFGNEKLFF.

The chain recombines TRBV29-1 with TRBJ2-7, with a tentative D call TRBD1 (5 bases). The germline gives CDR1 SQVTM, CDR2 ANQGSEA. This CDR3 has 13 residues. Trimming cost V 6 bases and J 2 bases, with 14 bases left between them. In DNA, the CDR3 is TGCAGCGTGGACATCGAACCGCCCTACGAGCAGTACTTC. This codes for CSVDIEPPYEQYF.